This is a list of T cell receptor beta chains from one sample in a study of cytomegalovirus exposure and HLA in healthy donors. Sequenced by immunoSEQ multiplex PCR; TCRdb stores in-frame clones only, minus some. The profile shows around 280,000 clones, 80% to 90% of them singletons. What was sequenced was PBMCs. The receptors here all came from a woman in her late teens or twenties in good health and CMV-seronegative. Each CDR3 is given with its conserved first and last residue.

V gene,J gene,CDR3 protein
TRBV2,TRBJ2-7,CASSEEVERVSSYEQYF
TRBV4-1,TRBJ1-2,CASSQEKQSGYTF
TRBV19,TRBJ1-4,CASSNPGTVGEKLFF
TRBV12-5,TRBJ1-2,CASGGTYGYTF
TRBV5-1,TRBJ1-5,CASSPDSQDQPQHF
TRBV27,TRBJ2-3,CASSLGLAGVSPYF
TRBV6-6,TRBJ1-1,CASDEQGRDTEAFF
TRBV6-5,TRBJ2-7,CASEGRTREQYF
TRBV29-1,TRBJ1-5,CSATTGLNQPQHF
TRBV9,TRBJ2-3,CASSVGLAGGPADTQYF
TRBV19,TRBJ2-5,CASSIEGQGHETQYF
TRBV2,TRBJ2-3,CASSNDRSTQYF
TRBV19,TRBJ2-7,CASSIGGGGAREQYF
TRBV4-1,TRBJ1-1,CASSQIQGYTEAFF
TRBV27,TRBJ1-5,CASSLFSGQGQWPQHF
TRBV6-5,TRBJ1-1,CASSNRARETEAFF
TRBV2,TRBJ2-7,CASSVILDRQTIYEQYF
TRBV30,TRBJ2-1,CACPRMGSALYNEQFF
TRBV12-5,TRBJ1-2,CASGFGQGVDGYTF
TRBV18,TRBJ2-5,CASSPPSGQETQYF
TRBV7-9,TRBJ1-2,CASSLAAGRPGYTF
TRBV12-2,TRBJ1-1,CASRFSPGNTEAFF
TRBV11-2,TRBJ2-2,CASSLGGLAGGTNTGELFF
TRBV7-5,TRBJ2-7,CARKPGGSPYEQYF
TRBV19,TRBJ1-1,CASRGTGERTEAFF
TRBV9,TRBJ1-1,CASSAPGQGVEAFF
TRBV12-5,TRBJ1-2,CASVADRSNYGYTF
TRBV2,TRBJ2-1,CASSEPVPSGDSYNEQFF
TRBV7-8,TRBJ2-7,CASSFDRAEQYF
TRBV30,TRBJ2-7,CAWRGTPSEQYF